The source of this TCR beta chain is a study of T cell responses to AZD1222 COVID-19 vaccine. General study results and limits: Reportedly, nearly half of unique spike TCRs recognized epitopes outside B.1.351/B.1.1.7 mutations. Across spike, vaccine-associated CD4 TCRs were found, dominant at 160-218 and 743-854. Donors, mostly white British, included more females; clonal diversity was possibly underestimated. The peak T cell response came first, and repertoires were sampled only after it.

The method was immunoSEQ multiplex PCR; TCRdb's version includes in-frame clones alone and lacks a portion of them. In the table there are about 150,000 clones, 85% to 95% of which are singletons. On this clone itself: The antigen is unknown.

Deletions cut 6 bases from V and 3 bases from J, with 15 bases between. Germline-derived CDR1 and CDR2 are MDHEN and SYDVKM. The CDR3 covers 16 residues. Sequences were derived from peripheral blood, sampled on day 0 of AZD1222 vaccination. This chain joins TRBV28 and TRBJ1-6, with D uncertain. The origin of this receptor is an adult in good health. The CDR3, as DNA: TGTGCCAGCAGCAAGTCGGCTGACAACTATAATTCACCCCTCCACTTT. This encodes CASSKSADNYNSPLHF.